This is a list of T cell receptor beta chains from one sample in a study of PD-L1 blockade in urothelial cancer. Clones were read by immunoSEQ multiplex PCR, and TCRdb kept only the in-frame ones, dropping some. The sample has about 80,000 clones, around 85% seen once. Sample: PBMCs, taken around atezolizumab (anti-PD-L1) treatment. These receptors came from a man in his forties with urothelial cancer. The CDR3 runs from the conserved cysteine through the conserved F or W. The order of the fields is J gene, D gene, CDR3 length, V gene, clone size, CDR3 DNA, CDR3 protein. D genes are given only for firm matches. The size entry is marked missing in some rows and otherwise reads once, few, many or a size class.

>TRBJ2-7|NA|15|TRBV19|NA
TGTGCCAGTAGTATAACAACACTTTCTGGGGCTGAGCAGTACTTC
CASSITTLSGAEQYF
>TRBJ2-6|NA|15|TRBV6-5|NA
TGTGCCAGCAGACGGTCCTCTCCTGGGGCCAACGTCCTGACTTTC
CASRRSSPGANVLTF
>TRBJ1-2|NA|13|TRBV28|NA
TGTGCCAGCAGCCCTGGACTCCACTCTGGCTACACCTTC
CASSPGLHSGYTF
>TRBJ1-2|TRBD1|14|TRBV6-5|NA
TGTGCCAGCAGGGAGACAGGGGTCGGGGATGGCTACACCTTC
CASRETGVGDGYTF
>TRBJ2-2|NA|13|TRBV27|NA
TGTGCCAGCAGTTTACGACTAGTTGGGGAGCTGTTTTTT
CASSLRLVGELFF
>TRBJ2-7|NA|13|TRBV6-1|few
TGTGCCAGCAGTGTTAACGGTGAGGGCGAGCAGTACTTC
CASSVNGEGEQYF
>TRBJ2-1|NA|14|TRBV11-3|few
TGTGCCAGCAGCTTATACACCAAACCGAATGAGCAGTTCTTC
CASSLYTKPNEQFF
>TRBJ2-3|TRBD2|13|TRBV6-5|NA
TGTGCCAGCACCAGTTCAAGGCGGGAGTCCCAGTATTTT
CASTSSRRESQYF
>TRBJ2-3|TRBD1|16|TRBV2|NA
TGTGCCAGCAGTTCCATCGGGACAGGTGTGGCAGATACGCAGTATTTT
CASSSIGTGVADTQYF
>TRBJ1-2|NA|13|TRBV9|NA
TGTGCCAGCACCGGGATACCAAACTATGGCTACACCTTC
CASTGIPNYGYTF
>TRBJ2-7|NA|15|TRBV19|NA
TGTGCCAGTAAAAAGGGGGGGACTATCGCCTACGAGCAGTACTTC
CASKKGGTIAYEQYF
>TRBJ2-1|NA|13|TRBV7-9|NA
TGTGCCAGCAGCTTGGGAATAGGGGCCCAGAATTTCTTC
CASSLGIGAQNFF
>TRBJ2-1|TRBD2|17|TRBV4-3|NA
TGCGCCAGCAGCCAAAATCTAGCGGGAAGCTCCTACAATGAGCAGTTCTTC
CASSQNLAGSSYNEQFF
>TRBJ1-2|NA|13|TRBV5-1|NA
TGCGCCAGCAGCTACGACAGCGTCTATGGCTACACCTTC
CASSYDSVYGYTF
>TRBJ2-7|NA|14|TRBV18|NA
TGTGCCAGCTCACCATCGGACACGGGCTACGAGCAGTACTTC
CASSPSDTGYEQYF
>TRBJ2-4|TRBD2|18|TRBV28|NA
TGTGCCACCAGAGCTAGCGGGAGGGCCCTAGGGGCCAAAAACATTCAGTACTTC
CATRASGRALGAKNIQYF
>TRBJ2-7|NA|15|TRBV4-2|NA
TGTGCCAGCAGCCAAGTTAGGGGGGGCGGGTACGAGCAGTACTTC
CASSQVRGGGYEQYF